What follows is one T cell receptor (beta chain) and its context. Trimming cost V 3 bases and J 6 bases, with 11 bases left between them. Germline lookup yields CDR1 KGHSH and CDR2 LQKENI. The CDR3 is 13 amino acids. As originally analysed: Amplification from reference gene primers served as the basis for estimated nucleated cell counts. Produced via immunoSEQ multiplex PCR; TCRdb's table is partial and in-frame only. Clone size and V and J calls were adopted from that table, with D and trimming inferred from the DNA. The data hold about 500,000 clones, with approximately 92% observed a single time. The record originates from a study of blood T cell repertoires in COVID-19. Seattle's cohort entered during active infection and was followed longitudinally.

The chain combines TRBV18 with TRBJ1-1; D is perhaps TRBD1 (5 bases). The sample was peripheral blood. The TCR originated in a young man with COVID-19, enrolled during active disease. CDR3 sequence reads: CASSPFGGAEAFF. In DNA, the CDR3 is TGTGCCAGCTCACCTTTCGGGGGAGCTGAAGCTTTCTTT.